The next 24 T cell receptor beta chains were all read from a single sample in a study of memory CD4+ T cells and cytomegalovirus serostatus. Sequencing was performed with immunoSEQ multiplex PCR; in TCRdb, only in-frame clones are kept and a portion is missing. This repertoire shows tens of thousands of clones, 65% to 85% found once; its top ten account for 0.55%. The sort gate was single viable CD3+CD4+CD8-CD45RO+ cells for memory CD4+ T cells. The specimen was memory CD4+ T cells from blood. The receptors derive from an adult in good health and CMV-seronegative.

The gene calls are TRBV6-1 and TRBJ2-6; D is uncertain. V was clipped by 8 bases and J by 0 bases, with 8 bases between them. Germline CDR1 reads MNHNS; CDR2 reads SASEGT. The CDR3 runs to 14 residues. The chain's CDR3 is CASSHNSGANVLTF. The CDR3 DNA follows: TGTGCCAGCTCTCATAACTCTGGGGCCAACGTCCTGACTTTC.

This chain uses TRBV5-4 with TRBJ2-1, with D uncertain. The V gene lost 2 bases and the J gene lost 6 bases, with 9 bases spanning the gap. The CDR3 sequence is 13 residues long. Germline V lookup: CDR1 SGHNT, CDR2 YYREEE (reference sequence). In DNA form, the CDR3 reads TGTGCCAGCAGCTTACCCCCCGGCAATGAGCAGTTCTTC. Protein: CASSLPPGNEQFF.

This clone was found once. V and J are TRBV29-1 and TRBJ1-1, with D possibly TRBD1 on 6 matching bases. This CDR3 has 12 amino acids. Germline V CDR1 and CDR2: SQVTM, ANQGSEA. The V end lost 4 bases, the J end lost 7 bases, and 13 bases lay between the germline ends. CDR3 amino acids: CSVVKDSLEAFF. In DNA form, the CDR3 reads TGCAGCGTTGTTAAGGACAGCCTTGAAGCTTTCTTT.

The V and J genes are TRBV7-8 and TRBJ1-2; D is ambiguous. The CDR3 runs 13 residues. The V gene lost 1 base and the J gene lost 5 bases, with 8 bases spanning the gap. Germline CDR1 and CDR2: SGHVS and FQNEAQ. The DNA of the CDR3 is TGTGCCAGCAGCTTAGGCGGGTTGTATGGCTACACCTTC. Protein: CASSLGGLYGYTF. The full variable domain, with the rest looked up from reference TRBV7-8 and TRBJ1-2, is GAGVSQSPRYKVAKRGQDVALRCDPISGHVSLFWYQQALGQGPEFLTYFQNEAQLDKSGLPSDRFFAERPEGSVSTLKIQRTQQEDSAVYLCASSLGGLYGYTFGSGTRLTVV.

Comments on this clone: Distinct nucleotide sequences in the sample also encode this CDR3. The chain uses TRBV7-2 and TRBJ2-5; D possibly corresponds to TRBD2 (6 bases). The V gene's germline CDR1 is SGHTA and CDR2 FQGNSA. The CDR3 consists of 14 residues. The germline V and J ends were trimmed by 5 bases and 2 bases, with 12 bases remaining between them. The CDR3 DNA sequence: TGTGCCAGCAGCCGGGGCGCGGGGCAAGAGACCCAGTACTTC. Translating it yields CASSRGAGQETQYF. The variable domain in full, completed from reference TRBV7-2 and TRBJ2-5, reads GAGVSQSPSNKVTEKGKDVELRCDPISGHTALYWYRQSLGQGLEFLIYFQGNSAPDKSGLPSDRFSAERTGGSVSTLTIQRTQQEDSAVYLCASSRGAGQETQYFGPGTRLLVL.

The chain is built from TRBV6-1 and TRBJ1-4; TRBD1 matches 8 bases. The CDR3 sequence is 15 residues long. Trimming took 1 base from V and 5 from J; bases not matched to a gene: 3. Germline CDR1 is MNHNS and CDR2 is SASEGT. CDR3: CASSEGDRINEKLFF. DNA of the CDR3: TGTGCCAGCAGTGAAGGGGACAGGATCAATGAAAAACTGTTTTTT.

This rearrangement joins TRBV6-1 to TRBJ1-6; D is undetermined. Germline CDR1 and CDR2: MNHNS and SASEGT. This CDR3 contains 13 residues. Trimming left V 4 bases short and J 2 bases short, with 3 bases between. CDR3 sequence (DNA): TGTGCCAGCAGTGGGACCTATAATTCACCCCTCCACTTT. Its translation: CASSGTYNSPLHF.

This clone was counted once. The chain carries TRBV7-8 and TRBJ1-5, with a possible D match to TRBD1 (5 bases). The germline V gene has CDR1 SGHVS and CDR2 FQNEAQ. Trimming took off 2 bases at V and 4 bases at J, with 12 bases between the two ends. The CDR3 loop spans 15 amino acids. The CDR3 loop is CASSLKRQLNQPQHF. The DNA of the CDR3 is TGTGCCAGCAGCTTAAAACGACAGTTGAATCAGCCCCAGCATTTT.

CDR3 sequence (DNA): TGCGCCAGCAGCGGGGACAGGGGGTCCACAGATACGCAGTATTTT. Amino acid sequence: CASSGDRGSTDTQYF. This sequence joins TRBV5-1 and TRBJ2-3, with 11 positions matching TRBD1. CDR3 length: 15 residues. Germline CDR1 reads SGHRS; CDR2 reads YFSETQ. V trimming: 4 bases; J trimming: 2 bases; junction bases outside the gene matches: 3.

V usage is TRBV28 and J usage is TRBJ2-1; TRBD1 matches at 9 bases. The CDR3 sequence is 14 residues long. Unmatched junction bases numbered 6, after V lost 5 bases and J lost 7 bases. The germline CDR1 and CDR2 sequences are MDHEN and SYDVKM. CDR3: CASSPQGAKNEQFF. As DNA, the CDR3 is TGTGCCAGCAGTCCACAGGGGGCAAAGAATGAGCAGTTCTTC.

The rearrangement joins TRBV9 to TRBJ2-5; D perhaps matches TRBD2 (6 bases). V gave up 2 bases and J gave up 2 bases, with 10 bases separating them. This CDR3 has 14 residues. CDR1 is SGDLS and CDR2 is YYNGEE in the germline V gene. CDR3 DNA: TGTGCCAGCAGCGTGGGAGGAGTTCAAGAGACCCAGTACTTC. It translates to CASSVGGVQETQYF.

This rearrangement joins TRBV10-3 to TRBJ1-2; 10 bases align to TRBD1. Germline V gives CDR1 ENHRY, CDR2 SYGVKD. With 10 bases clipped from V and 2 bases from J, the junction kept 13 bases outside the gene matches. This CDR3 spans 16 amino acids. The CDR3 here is CATADRGRPLNYGYTF. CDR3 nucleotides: TGTGCCACCGCCGACAGGGGGCGTCCTCTAAACTATGGCTACACCTTC.

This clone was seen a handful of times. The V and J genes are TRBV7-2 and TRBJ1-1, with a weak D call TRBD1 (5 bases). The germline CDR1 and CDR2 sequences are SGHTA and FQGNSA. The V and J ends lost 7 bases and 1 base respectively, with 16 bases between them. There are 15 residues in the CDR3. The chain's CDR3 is CASIKDSAGNTEAFF. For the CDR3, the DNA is TGTGCCAGCATCAAAGACAGCGCGGGGAACACTGAAGCTTTCTTT.

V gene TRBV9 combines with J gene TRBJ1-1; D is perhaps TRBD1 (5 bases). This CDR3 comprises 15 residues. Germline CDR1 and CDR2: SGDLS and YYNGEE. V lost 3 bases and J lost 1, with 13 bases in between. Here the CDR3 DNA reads TGTGCCAGCAGCGGACCGGGGACGGCGAACACTGAAGCTTTCTTT. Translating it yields CASSGPGTANTEAFF. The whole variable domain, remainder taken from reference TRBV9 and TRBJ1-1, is DSGVTQTPKHLITATGQRVTLRCSPRSGDLSVYWYQQSLDQGLQFLIQYYNGEERAKGNILERFSAQQFPDLHSELNLSSLELGDSALYFCASSGPGTANTEAFFGQGTRLTVV.

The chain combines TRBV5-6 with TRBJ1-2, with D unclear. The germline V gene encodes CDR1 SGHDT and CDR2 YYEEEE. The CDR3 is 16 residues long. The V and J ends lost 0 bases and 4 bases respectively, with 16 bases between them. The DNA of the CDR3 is TGTGCCAGCAGCTTGGCCGGAGGGTTACACCTCTATGGCTACACCTTC. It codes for CASSLAGGLHLYGYTF.

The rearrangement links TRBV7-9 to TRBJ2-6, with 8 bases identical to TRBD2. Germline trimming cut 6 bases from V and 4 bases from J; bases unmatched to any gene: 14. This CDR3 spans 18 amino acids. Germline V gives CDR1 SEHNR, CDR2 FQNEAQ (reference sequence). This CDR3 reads CASRPVTGGASGANVLTF. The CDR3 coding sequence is TGTGCCAGCAGACCAGTTACCGGGGGGGCGTCGGGGGCCAACGTCCTGACTTTC.

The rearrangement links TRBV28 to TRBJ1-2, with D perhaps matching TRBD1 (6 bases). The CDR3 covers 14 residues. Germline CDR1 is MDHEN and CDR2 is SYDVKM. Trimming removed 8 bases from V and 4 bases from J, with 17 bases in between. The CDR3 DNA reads TGTGCCAGCGTAGACGGACAGTACATCTATGGCTACACCTTC. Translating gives CASVDGQYIYGYTF.

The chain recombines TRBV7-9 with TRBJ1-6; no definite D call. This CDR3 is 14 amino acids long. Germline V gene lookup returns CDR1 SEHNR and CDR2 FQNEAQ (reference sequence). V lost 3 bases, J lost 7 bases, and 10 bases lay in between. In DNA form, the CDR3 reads TGTGCCAGCAGCTTCGGCCAGATGAATTCACCCCTCCACTTT. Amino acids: CASSFGQMNSPLHF.

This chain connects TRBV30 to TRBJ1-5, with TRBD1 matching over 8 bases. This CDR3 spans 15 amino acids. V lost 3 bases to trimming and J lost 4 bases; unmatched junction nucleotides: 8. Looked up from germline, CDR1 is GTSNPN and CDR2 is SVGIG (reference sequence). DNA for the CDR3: TGTGCCTGGAGGCCCACGGACAGGGCGAATCAGCCCCAGCATTTT. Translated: CAWRPTDRANQPQHF.

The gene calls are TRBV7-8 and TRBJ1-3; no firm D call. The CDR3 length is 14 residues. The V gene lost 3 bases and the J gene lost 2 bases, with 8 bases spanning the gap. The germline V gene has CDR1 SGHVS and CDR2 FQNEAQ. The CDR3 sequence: CASSFSGAGNTIYF. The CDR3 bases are TGTGCCAGCAGCTTCTCCGGGGCTGGAAACACCATATATTTT.

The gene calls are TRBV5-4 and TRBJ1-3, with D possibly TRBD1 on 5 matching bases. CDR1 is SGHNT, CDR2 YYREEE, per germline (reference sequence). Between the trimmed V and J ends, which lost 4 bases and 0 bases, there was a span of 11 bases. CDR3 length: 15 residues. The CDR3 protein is CASSGGTSSGNTIYF. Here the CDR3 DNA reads TGTGCCAGCAGCGGAGGGACGAGCTCTGGAAACACCATATATTTT.

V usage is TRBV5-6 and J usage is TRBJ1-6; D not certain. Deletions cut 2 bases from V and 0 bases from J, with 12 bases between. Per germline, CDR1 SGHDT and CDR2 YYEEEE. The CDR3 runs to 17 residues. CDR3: CASSFRPEVSYNSPLHF. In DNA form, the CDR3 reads TGTGCCAGCAGCTTTCGCCCCGAGGTCTCCTATAATTCACCCCTCCACTTT.

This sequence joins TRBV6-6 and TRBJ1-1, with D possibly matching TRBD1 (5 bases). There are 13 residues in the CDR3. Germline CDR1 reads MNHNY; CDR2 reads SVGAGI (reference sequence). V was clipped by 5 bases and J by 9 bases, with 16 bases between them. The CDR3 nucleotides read TGTGCCAGCAGTCTAGAATTGGGGGGGAAAGCTTTCTTT. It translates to CASSLELGGKAFF.

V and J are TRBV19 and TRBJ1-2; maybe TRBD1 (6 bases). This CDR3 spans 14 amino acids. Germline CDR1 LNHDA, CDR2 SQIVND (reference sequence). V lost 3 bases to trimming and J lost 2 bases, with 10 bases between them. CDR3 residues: CASSIQGPNYGYTF. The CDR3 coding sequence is TGTGCCAGTAGTATCCAGGGGCCGAACTATGGCTACACCTTC.